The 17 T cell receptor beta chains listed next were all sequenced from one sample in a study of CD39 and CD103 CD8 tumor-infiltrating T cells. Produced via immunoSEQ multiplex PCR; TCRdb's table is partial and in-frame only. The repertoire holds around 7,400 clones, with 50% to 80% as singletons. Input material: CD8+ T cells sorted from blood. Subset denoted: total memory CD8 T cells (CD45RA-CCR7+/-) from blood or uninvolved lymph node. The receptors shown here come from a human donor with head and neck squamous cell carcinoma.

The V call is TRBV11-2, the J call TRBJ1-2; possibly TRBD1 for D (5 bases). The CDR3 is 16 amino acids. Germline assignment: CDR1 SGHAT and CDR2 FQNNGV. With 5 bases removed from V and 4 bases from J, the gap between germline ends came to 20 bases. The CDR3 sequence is CASSPPGTSKFYGYTF. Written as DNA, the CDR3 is TGTGCCAGCAGCCCGCCGGGGACCTCTAAATTCTATGGCTACACCTTC. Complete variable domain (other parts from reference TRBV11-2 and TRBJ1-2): EAGVAQSPRYKIIEKRQSVAFWCNPISGHATLYWYQQILGQGPKLLIQFQNNGVVDDSQLPKDRFSAERLKGVDSTLKIQPAKLEDSAVYLCASSPPGTSKFYGYTFGSGTRLTVV.

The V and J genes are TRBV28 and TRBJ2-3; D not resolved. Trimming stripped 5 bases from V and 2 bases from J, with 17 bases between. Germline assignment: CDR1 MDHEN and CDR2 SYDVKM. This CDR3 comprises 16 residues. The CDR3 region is CASSPASSGFTDTQYF. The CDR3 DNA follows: TGTGCCAGCAGTCCCGCTTCGTCGGGCTTCACAGATACGCAGTATTTT.

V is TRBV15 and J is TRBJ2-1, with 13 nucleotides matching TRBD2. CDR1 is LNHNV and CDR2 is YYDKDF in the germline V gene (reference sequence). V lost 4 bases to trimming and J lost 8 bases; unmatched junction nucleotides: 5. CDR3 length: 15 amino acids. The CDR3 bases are TGTGCCACCAGCAACGGACTAGCGGGAGCATATGAGCAGTTCTTC. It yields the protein CATSNGLAGAYEQFF.

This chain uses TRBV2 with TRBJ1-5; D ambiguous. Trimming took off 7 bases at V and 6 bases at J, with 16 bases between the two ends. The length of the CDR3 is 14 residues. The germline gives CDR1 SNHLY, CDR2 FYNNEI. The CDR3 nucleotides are TGTGCCAGCATCTTGGATCTAATGAGTCAGCCCCAGCATTTT. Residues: CASILDLMSQPQHF. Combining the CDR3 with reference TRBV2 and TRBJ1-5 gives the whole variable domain EPEVTQTPSHQVTQMGQEVILRCVPISNHLYFYWYRQILGQKVEFLVSFYNNEISEKSEIFDDQFSVERPDGSNFTLKIRSTKLEDSAMYFCASILDLMSQPQHFGDGTRLSIL.

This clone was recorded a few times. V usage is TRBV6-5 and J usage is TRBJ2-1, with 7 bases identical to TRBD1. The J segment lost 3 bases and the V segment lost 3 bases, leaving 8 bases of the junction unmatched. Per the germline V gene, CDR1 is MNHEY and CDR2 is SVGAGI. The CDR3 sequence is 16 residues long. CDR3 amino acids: CASSYLGGTVYNEQFF. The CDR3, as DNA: TGTGCCAGCAGTTATTTGGGTGGGACAGTCTACAATGAGCAGTTCTTC.

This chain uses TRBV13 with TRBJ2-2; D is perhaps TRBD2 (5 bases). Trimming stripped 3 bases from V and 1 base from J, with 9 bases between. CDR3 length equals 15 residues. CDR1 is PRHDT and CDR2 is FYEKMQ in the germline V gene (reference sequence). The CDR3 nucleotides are TGTGCCAGCAGCTTCGAGGGAGTGAACACCGGGGAGCTGTTTTTT. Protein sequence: CASSFEGVNTGELFF.

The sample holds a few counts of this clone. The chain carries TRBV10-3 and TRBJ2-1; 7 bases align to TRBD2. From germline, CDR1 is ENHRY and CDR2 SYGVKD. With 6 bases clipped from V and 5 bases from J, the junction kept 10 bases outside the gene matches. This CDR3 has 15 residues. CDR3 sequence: CAIRRVGGFNNEQFF. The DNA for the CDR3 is TGTGCCATCAGACGAGTCGGGGGGTTCAACAATGAGCAGTTCTTC.

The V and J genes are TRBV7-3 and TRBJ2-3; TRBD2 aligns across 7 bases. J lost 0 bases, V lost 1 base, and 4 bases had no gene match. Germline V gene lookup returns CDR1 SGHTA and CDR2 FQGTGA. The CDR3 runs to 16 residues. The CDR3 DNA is TGTGCCAGCAGCTTAATTGGGCGGGGGAGCACAGATACGCAGTATTTT. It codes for CASSLIGRGSTDTQYF.

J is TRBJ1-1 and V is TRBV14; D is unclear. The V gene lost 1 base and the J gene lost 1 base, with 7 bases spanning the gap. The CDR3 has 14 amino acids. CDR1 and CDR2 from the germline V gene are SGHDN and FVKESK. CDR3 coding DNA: TGTGCCAGCAGCCAAGGGACGGGGAACACTGAAGCTTTCTTT. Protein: CASSQGTGNTEAFF.

In nucleotides, the CDR3 is TGTGCCAGTAGTAGTACGGGACACCGGAACACTGAAGCTTTCTTT. Translated: CASSSTGHRNTEAFF. The chain employs TRBV19 and TRBJ1-1, with D possibly being TRBD1 (6 bases). V lost 4 bases to trimming and J lost 1 base, with 13 bases between them. Germline CDR1 is LNHDA and CDR2 is SQIVND (reference sequence). This CDR3 is built from 15 residues.

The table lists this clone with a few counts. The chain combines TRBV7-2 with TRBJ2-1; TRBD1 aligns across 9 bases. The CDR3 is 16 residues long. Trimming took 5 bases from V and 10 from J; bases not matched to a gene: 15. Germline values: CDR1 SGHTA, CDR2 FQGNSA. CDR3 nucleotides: TGTGCCAGCAGCGAAACAGGGGGCGCGATACCCTACGAGCAGTTCTTC. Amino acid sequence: CASSETGGAIPYEQFF. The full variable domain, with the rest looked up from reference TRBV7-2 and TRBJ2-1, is GAGVSQSPSNKVTEKGKDVELRCDPISGHTALYWYRQSLGQGLEFLIYFQGNSAPDKSGLPSDRFSAERTGGSVSTLTIQRTQQEDSAVYLCASSETGGAIPYEQFFGPGTRLTVL.

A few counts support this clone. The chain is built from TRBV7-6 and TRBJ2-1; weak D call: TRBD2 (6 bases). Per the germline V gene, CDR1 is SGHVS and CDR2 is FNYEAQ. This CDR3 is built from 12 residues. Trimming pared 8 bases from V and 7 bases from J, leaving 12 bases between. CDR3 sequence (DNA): TGTGCCAGCCGGGACTCCAATAATGAGCAGTTCTTC. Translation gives CASRDSNNEQFF. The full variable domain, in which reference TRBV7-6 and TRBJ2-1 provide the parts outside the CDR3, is GAGVSQSPRYKVTKRGQDVALRCDPISGHVSLYWYRQALGQGPEFLTYFNYEAQQDKSGLPNDRFSAERPEGSISTLTIQRTEQRDSAMYRCASRDSNNEQFFGPGTRLTVL.

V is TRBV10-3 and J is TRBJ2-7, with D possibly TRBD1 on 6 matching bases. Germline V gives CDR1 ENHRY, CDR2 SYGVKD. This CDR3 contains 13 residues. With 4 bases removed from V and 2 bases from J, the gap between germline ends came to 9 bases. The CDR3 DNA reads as TGTGCCATCAGTGCAGGGGTCGCCTACGAGCAGTACTTC. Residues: CAISAGVAYEQYF.

CDR3 residues: CASSFRGLGELFF. CDR3 DNA sequence: TGTGCCAGCAGTTTCCGGGGGCTCGGGGAGCTGTTTTTT. The chain couples TRBV25-1 to TRBJ2-2; D is perhaps TRBD1 or TRBD2 (6 bases each). CDR3 length: 13 amino acids. V lost 5 bases, J lost 7 bases, and 11 bases lay in between. Germline CDR1 reads MGHDK; CDR2 reads SYGVNS.

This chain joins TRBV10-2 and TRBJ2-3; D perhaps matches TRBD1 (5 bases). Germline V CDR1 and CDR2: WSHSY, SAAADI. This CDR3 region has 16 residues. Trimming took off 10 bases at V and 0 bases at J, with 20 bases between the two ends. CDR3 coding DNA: TGCGCCACCAAGCCCACAGGCCCGTATAGCACAGATACGCAGTATTTT. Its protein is CATKPTGPYSTDTQYF.

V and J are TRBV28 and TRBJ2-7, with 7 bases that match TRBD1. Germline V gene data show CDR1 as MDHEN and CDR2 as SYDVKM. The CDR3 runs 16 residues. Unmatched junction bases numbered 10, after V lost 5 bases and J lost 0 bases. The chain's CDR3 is CASSLPPGQNSYEQYF. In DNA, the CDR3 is TGTGCCAGCAGTCTCCCTCCGGGACAGAACTCCTACGAGCAGTACTTC. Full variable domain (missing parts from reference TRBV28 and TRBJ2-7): DVKVTQSSRYLVKRTGEKVFLECVQDMDHENMFWYRQDPGLGLRLIYFSYDVKMKEKGDIPEGYSVSREKKERFSLILESASTNQTSMYLCASSLPPGQNSYEQYFGPGTRLTVT.

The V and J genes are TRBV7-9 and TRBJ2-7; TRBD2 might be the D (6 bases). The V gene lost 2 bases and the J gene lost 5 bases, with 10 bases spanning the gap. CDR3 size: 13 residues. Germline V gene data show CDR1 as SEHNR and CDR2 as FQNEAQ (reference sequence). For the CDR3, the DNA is TGTGCCAGCAGCTTAACTCCGGGAGACGAGCAGTACTTC. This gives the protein CASSLTPGDEQYF.